The sequence of this TCR beta chain was determined in a study of tumor-infiltrating lymphocytes in primary liver carcinoma. Unsorted whole blood served as the source of blood RNA, and germline DNA was extracted as well. The CDR3 consists of 12 residues. Germline V gene data show CDR1 as SGHAT and CDR2 as FQDESV (reference sequence). This clonotype occurred a few times. The junction does not match germline at one end; this may be a read error. Constant-region priming of around 500 ng total RNA yielded TCR beta cDNA. It was through three nested multiplex PCR rounds of slightly modified ARM-PCR that TCR beta libraries arose. Running roughly 10 cycles apiece, the first two PCR rounds relied on TRBV1-TRBV30 forward primers together with a C-beta reverse primer. TCRdb processed the multiplex PCR reads anew with MiXCR; each CDR3 protein has one entry. Counted here are approximately 320,000 distinct CDR3 sequences, almost 60% occurring once; the ten biggest clones make up about 17%.

This TCR was sampled from a woman aged 30 to 39 with primary liver carcinoma and hepatitis B virus infection. The chain has TRBV11-1 and TRBJ2-5; D gene unclear. Source material: peripheral blood. CDR3 sequence reads: CASRGLQETQYF. The CDR3 region has the DNA TGTGCCAGCAGGGGTCTTCAAGAGACCCAATACTTC. The full variable domain, rest sourced from reference TRBV11-1 and TRBJ2-5, is EAEVAQSPRYKITEKSQAVAFWCDPISGHATLYWYRQILGQGPELLVQFQDESVVDDSQLPKDRFSAERLKGVDSTLKIQPAELGDSAMYLCASRGLQETQYFGPGTRLLVL.